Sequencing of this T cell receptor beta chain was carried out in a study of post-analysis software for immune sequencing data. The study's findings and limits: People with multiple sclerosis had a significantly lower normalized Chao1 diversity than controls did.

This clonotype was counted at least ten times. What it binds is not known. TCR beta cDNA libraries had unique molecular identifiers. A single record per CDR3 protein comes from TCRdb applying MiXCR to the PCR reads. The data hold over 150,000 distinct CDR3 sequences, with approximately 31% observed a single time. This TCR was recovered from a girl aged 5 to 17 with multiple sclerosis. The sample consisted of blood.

CDR3 sequence (DNA): TGTGCCAGCAGCGCCGGGACAGGGGGCCAATATTCCTACGAGCAGTACTTC. Its translation is CASSAGTGGQYSYEQYF. The genes are TRBV9 and TRBJ2-7; 12 nucleotides line up with TRBD1. CDR1 is SGDLS and CDR2 is YYNGEE in the germline V gene. This CDR3 region has 17 residues. Trimming cost V 3 bases and J 1 base; bases outside gene matches: 8.